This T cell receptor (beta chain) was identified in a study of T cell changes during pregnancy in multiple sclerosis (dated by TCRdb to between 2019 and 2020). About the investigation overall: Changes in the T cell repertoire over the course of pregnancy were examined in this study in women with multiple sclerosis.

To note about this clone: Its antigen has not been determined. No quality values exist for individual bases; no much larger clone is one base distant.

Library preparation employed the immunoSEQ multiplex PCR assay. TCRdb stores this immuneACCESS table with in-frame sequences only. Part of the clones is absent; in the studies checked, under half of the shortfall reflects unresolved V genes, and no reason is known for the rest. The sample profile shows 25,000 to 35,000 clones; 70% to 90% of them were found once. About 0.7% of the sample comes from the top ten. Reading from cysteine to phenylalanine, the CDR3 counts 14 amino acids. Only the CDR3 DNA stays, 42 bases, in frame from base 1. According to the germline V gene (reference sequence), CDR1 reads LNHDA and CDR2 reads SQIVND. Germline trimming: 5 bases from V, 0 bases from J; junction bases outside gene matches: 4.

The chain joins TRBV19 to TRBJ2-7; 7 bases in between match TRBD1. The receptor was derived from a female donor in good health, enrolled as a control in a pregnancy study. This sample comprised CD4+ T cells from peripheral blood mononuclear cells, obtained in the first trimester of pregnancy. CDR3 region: CASSGQVSSYEQYF. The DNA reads TGTGCCAGTAGTGGACAGGTTAGCTCCTACGAGCAGTACTTC. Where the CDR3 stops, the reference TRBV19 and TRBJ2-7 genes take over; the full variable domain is DGGITQSPKYLFRKEGQNVTLSCEQNLNHDAMYWYRQDPGQGLRLIYYSQIVNDFQKGDIAEGYSVSREKKESFPLTVTSAQKNPTAFYLCASSGQVSSYEQYFGPGTRLTVT.